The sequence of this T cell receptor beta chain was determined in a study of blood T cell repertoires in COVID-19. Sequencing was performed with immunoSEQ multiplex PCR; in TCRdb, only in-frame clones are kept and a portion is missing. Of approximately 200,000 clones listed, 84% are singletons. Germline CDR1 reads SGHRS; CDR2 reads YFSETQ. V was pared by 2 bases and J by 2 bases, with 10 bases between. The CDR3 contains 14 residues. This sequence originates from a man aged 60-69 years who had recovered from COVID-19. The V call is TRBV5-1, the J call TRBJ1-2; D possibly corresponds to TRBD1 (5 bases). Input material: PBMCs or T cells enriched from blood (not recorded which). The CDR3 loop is CASSFGGDNYGYTF. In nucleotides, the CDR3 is TGCGCCAGCAGCTTTGGCGGGGACAACTATGGCTACACCTTC.